This T cell receptor (beta chain) was documented in a study of CD4+ T cells in melanoma. Libraries were prepared by immunoSEQ multiplex PCR; TCRdb keeps only in-frame clonotypes and omits some of them. The sample shows roughly 150,000 clones, about nine tenths of them seen only once. The study, taken as a whole, reports: A reported correlation linked neoantigen-specific CD4+ T cells to CD8+, macrophage and B cell function. Neoantigen-specific CD4+ T cells in melanoma reportedly had diverse differentiation states.

Trimming cost V 1 base and J 9 bases, with 23 bases left between them. The CDR3 length is 17 residues. Germline V gene lookup returns CDR1 SGHTS and CDR2 YDEGEE. Concerning this clone itself: Its antigen remains unknown.

This receptor was identified in a human donor with melanoma. This chain links TRBV5-8 with TRBJ1-5, with unresolved D. CDR3 coding DNA: TGTGCCAGCAGCTTGCTTTCGGTAGTTTTATTTCCAAGGCCCCAGCATTTT. It codes for CASSLLSVVLFPRPQHF.